This entry describes one TCR beta chain. Its antigen is currently unknown. V was pared by 0 bases and J by 6 bases, with 6 bases between. CDR3 size: 13 residues. Per the germline V gene, CDR1 is LNHNV and CDR2 is YYDKDF (reference sequence). The treatment is: oral pan-JAK inhibitor, 5-10 mg twice daily. PBMCs were stained for CD3, CD4 and CD8, and CD4+ and CD8+ T cells were sorted. The data were taken from a study of CD8+ T cells in alopecia areata. In each case, RNA was isolated and then reverse transcribed into cDNA as the sequencing template. Here immunoSEQ multiplex PCR was the method, and the copy in TCRdb shows in-frame clones only, minus some. In the table there are about 290,000 clones, about three fifths of which are singletons. General study results and limits: Lesional scalp exceeded normal scalp in clonality, especially in alopecia totalis/universalis. Many expanded lesional clones stayed in scalp and blood while on tofacitinib. Resident alphabeta T cells of normal skin are also sequenced in scalp samples.

The receptor comes from a human donor with alopecia areata. Sequencing used CD4+ T cells sorted from blood, obtained at week 24, from a patient treated with tofacitinib. The chain carries TRBV15 and TRBJ2-1, with D hard to call. This chain's CDR3 is CATSRDLGNEQFF. The DNA of the CDR3 is TGTGCCACCAGCAGAGATCTCGGCAATGAGCAGTTCTTC. Drawing the rest from reference TRBV15 and TRBJ2-1, the complete variable domain is DAMVIQNPRYQVTQFGKPVTLSCSQTLNHNVMYWYQQKSSQAPKLLFHYYDKDFNNEADTPDNFQSRRPNTSFCFLDIRSPGLGDTAMYLCATSRDLGNEQFFGPGTRLTVL.